Reported below is one T cell receptor beta chain. After removal of 6 bases from V and 1 base from J, the junction contained 3 bases not matched to a gene. Germline V gene sequence: CDR1 MNHEY, CDR2 SVGAGI. This CDR3 comprises 14 residues. As processed by the authors: Reference gene primer amplification in the assay estimated nucleated cell counts. Sequencing used immunoSEQ multiplex PCR; TCRdb keeps in-frame clones, though not all of them. Clone size and V and J calls were adopted from that table, with D and trimming inferred from the DNA. The sample lists 30,000 or so clones, 80% to 85% occurring once. The record originates from a study of blood T cell repertoires in COVID-19.

The chain recombines TRBV6-5 with TRBJ1-1; TRBD1 aligns across 9 bases. This receptor was taken from a man older than 75 with active COVID-19. Sequences were obtained from peripheral blood. The DNA of the CDR3 is TGTGCCAGCAGGTTGGGACAGGGGAACACTGAAGCTTTCTTT. Protein: CASRLGQGNTEAFF.